This T cell receptor (beta chain) was sequenced for a study of control samples from healthy donors and cancer patients. The method was immunoSEQ multiplex PCR; TCRdb's version includes in-frame clones alone and lacks a portion of them. The sample yields roughly 130,000 clones, roughly 90% seen once. The V gene's germline CDR1 is MNHEY and CDR2 SVGAGI. V was shortened by 8 bases and J by 5 bases, with 12 bases between the two germline ends. This CDR3 comprises 12 residues. This clone has only one observation. Input material: blood. The rearrangement joins TRBV6-5 to TRBJ1-2; no reliable D call. The TCR was taken from a man between 45 and 60 years old in good health. CDR3 in DNA: TGTGCCAGCGCCTCAGGAGGGTATGGCTACACCTTC. Encoded protein: CASASGGYGYTF.